The clone carrying this TCR beta chain showed up many times. Its matching antigen is unknown. Additional DNA sequences in this sample encode the identical CDR3. Per the study methods: Clinicopathological groups of papillary thyroid cancer showed CDR3 differences that were used to build a distant-metastasis classifier. TCRdb reprocessed the PCR reads using MiXCR. TCRdb's processing, not the authors' own work, is the source of the V and J calls. The sample contains 60,000 to 75,000 clones, approximately 4.1% of which appear only once. This specimen comes from a study of metastatic and nonmetastatic thyroid tumors. Study at large: Blood and tumor or nodule tissue repertoires from malignant and benign thyroid patients were compared. Study results and caveats: Versus benign nodules, malignant thyroid tumors reportedly had significantly higher TCR beta diversity, in blood and tumor.

V was cut by 2 bases and J by 4 bases, with 11 bases left in between. The CDR3 consists of 15 residues. Germline CDR1 and CDR2: SGHVS and FQNEAQ. The entire patient cohort was treatment-naive prior to thyroid surgery. The receptor was derived from a female donor with papillary thyroid cancer or a benign thyroid nodule (not recorded which). Some clones in this sample may be carry-over from other donors' samples. The sequencing sample was made of blood. The chain links TRBV7-8 to TRBJ2-2; TRBD2 might be the D (5 bases). This CDR3 is CASSLRGRGTGELFF. The CDR3 nucleotides read TGTGCCAGCAGCTTAAGAGGGAGAGGCACCGGGGAGCTGTTTTTT.